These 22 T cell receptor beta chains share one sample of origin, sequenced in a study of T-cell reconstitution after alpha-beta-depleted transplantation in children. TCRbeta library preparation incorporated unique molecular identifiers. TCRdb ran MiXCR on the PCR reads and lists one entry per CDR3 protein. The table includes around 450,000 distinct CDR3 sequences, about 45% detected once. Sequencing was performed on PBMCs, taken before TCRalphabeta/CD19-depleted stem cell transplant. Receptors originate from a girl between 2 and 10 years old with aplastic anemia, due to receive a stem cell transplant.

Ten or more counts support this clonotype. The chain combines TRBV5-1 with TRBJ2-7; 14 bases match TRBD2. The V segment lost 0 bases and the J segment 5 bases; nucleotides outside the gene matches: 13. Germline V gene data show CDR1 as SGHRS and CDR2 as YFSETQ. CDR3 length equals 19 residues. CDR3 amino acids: CASSLVVGLAGVSADEQYF. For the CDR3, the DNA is TGCGCCAGCAGCTTGGTGGTGGGACTAGCGGGAGTCTCGGCCGACGAGCAGTACTTC.

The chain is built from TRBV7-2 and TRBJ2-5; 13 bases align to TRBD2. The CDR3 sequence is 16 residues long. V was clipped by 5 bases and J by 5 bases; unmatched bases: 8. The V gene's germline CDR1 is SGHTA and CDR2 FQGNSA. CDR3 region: CASSPQWGLAGETQYF. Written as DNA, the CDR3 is TGTGCCAGCAGCCCCCAATGGGGACTAGCGGGGGAGACCCAGTACTTC. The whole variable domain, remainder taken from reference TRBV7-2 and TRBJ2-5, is GAGVSQSPSNKVTEKGKDVELRCDPISGHTALYWYRQSLGQGLEFLIYFQGNSAPDKSGLPSDRFSAERTGGSVSTLTIQRTQQEDSAVYLCASSPQWGLAGETQYFGPGTRLLVL.

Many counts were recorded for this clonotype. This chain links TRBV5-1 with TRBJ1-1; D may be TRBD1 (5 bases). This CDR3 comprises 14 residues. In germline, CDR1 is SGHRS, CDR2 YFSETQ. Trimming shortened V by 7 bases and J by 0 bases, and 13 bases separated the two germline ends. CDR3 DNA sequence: TGCGCCAGCTCCCGGGACGGGATGAACACTGAAGCTTTCTTT. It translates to CASSRDGMNTEAFF.

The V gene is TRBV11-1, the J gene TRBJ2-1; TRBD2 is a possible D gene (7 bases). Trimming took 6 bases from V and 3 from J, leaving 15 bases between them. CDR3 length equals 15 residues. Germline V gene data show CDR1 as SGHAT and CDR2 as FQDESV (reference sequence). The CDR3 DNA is TGTGCCAGCAGGGCCCGGGGGGCCCGCTACAATGAGCAGTTCTTC. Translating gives CASRARGARYNEQFF.

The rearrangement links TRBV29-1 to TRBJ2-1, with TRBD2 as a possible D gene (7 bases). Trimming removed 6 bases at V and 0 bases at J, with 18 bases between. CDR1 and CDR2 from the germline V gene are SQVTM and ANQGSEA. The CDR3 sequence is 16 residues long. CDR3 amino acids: CSVPPGAGASYNEQFF. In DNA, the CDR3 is TGCAGCGTCCCGCCGGGGGCGGGGGCCTCCTACAATGAGCAGTTCTTC.

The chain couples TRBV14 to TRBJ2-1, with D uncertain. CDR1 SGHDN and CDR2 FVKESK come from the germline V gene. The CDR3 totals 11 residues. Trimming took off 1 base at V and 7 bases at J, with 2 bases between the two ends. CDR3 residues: CASSQVNEQFF. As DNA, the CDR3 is TGTGCCAGCAGCCAAGTTAATGAGCAGTTCTTC.

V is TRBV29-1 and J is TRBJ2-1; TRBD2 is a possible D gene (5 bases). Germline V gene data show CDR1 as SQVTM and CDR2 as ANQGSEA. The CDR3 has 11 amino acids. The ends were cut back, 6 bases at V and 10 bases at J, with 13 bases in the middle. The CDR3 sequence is CSVALSGEQFF. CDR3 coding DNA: TGCAGCGTCGCCCTGTCGGGGGAGCAGTTCTTC.

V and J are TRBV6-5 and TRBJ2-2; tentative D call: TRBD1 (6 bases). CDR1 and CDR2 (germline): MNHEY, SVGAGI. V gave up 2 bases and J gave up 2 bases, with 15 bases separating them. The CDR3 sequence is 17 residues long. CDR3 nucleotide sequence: TGTGCCAGCAGTTACCTTTCTAGGGGGAAAAACACCGGGGAGCTGTTTTTT. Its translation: CASSYLSRGKNTGELFF.

CDR3 in DNA: TGCGCCAGCAGCTTGAGCACTAACTATGGCTACACCTTC. Amino acid sequence: CASSLSTNYGYTF. The chain has TRBV5-1 and TRBJ1-2; D uncertain. The length of the CDR3 is 13 residues. CDR1 and CDR2 from the germline V gene are SGHRS and YFSETQ. Trimming left V 1 base short and J 0 bases short, with 4 bases between.

DNA of the CDR3: TGTGCCAGCAGTTACTCGGTAGGGGTGTCGGGCACAGATACGCAGTATTTT. It codes for CASSYSVGVSGTDTQYF. This chain links TRBV6-5 with TRBJ2-3; tentatively, D is TRBD1 (5 bases). The CDR3 contains 17 residues. The V end was cut by 0 bases, the J end by 1 base, with 14 bases between. In germline, CDR1 is MNHEY, CDR2 SVGAGI.

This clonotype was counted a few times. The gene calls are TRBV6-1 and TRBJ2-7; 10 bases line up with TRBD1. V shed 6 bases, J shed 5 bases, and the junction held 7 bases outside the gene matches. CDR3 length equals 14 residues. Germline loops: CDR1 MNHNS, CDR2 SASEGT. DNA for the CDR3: TGTGCCAGCAGCCGGGACAGGGGTTCCGACGAGCAGTACTTC. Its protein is CASSRDRGSDEQYF.

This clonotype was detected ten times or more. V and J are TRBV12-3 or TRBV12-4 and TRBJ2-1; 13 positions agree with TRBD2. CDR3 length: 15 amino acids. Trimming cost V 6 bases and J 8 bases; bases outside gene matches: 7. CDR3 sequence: CASSYTSGRGDEQFF. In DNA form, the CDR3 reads TGTGCCAGCAGCTATACTAGCGGGAGGGGGGATGAGCAGTTCTTC.

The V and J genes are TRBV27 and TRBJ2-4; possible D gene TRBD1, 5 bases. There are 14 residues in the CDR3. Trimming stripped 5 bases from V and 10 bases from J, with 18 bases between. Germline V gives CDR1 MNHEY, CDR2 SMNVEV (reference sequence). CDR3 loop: CASSLRASRAIQYF. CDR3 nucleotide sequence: TGTGCCAGCAGTCTAAGGGCCTCCAGGGCAATTCAGTACTTC.

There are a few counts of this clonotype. The CDR3 sequence: CASSSFPGETYTGELFF. CDR3 nucleotide sequence: TGTGCCAGCAGCTCCTTCCCCGGAGAAACCTACACCGGGGAGCTGTTTTTT. This chain connects TRBV3-1 to TRBJ2-2; D is ambiguous. CDR3 size: 17 residues. Germline V lookup: CDR1 LGHDT, CDR2 YNNKEL (reference sequence). V was trimmed by 5 bases and J by 3 bases, leaving 19 bases between them.

The CDR3 DNA reads as TGTGCCAGCAGCCAAGACCTACGGACTGAAGCTTTCTTT. Encoded protein: CASSQDLRTEAFF. This chain links TRBV4-2 with TRBJ1-1; D is unclear. Germline V gene lookup returns CDR1 LGHNA and CDR2 YNFKEQ. The CDR3 covers 13 residues. V lost 0 bases, J lost 5 bases, and 7 bases lay in between.

CDR3 loop: CASSPQRGPSQETQYF. The CDR3 region has the DNA TGCGCCAGCAGCCCACAGCGGGGCCCCTCCCAAGAGACCCAGTACTTC. The chain links TRBV5-1 to TRBJ2-5; 7 nucleotides match TRBD2. This CDR3 contains 16 residues. V trimming: 4 bases; J trimming: 1 base; junction bases outside the gene matches: 10. The germline V gene encodes CDR1 SGHRS and CDR2 YFSETQ. The full variable domain, in which reference TRBV5-1 and TRBJ2-5 provide the parts outside the CDR3, is KAGVTQTPRYLIKTRGQQVTLSCSPISGHRSVSWYQQTPGQGLQFLFEYFSETQRNKGNFPGRFSGRQFSNSRSEMNVSTLELGDSALYLCASSPQRGPSQETQYFGPGTRLLVL.

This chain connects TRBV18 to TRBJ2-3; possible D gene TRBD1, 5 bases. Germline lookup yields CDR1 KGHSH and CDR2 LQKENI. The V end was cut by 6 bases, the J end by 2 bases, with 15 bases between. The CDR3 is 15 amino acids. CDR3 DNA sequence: TGTGCCAGCTCGTACAGGAGAGCCTCCACAGATACGCAGTATTTT. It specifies CASSYRRASTDTQYF.

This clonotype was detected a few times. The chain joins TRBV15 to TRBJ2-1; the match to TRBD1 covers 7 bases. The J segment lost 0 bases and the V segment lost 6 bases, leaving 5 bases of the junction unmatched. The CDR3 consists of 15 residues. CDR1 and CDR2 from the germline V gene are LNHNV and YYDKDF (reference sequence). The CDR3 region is CATSIGGSSYNEQFF. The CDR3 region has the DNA TGTGCCACCAGTATAGGGGGCAGCTCCTACAATGAGCAGTTCTTC.

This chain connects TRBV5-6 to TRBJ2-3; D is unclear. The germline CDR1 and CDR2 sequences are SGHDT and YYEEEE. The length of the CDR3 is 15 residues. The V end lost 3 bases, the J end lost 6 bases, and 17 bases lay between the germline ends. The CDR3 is CASSYRPLQGDTQYF. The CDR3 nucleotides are TGTGCCAGCAGCTACCGCCCTCTCCAAGGGGATACGCAGTATTTT.

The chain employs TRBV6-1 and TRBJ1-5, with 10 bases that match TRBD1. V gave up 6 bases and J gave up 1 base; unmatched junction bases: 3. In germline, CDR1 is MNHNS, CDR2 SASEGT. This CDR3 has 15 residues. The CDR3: CASRTGGLSNQPQHF. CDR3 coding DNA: TGTGCCAGCAGGACAGGGGGCTTAAGCAATCAGCCCCAGCATTTT.

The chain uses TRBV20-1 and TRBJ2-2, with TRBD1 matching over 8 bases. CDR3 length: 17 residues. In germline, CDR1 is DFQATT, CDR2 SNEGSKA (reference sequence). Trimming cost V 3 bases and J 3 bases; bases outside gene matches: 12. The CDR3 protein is CSASPADRVHYTGELFF. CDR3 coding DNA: TGCAGTGCTAGTCCCGCGGACAGGGTGCACTACACCGGGGAGCTGTTTTTT.

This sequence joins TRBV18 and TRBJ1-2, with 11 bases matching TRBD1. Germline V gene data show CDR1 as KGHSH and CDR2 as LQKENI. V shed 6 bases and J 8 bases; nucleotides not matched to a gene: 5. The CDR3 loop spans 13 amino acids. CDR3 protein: CASSGQGAQGYTF. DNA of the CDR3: TGTGCCAGCTCCGGACAGGGGGCGCAGGGCTACACCTTC.